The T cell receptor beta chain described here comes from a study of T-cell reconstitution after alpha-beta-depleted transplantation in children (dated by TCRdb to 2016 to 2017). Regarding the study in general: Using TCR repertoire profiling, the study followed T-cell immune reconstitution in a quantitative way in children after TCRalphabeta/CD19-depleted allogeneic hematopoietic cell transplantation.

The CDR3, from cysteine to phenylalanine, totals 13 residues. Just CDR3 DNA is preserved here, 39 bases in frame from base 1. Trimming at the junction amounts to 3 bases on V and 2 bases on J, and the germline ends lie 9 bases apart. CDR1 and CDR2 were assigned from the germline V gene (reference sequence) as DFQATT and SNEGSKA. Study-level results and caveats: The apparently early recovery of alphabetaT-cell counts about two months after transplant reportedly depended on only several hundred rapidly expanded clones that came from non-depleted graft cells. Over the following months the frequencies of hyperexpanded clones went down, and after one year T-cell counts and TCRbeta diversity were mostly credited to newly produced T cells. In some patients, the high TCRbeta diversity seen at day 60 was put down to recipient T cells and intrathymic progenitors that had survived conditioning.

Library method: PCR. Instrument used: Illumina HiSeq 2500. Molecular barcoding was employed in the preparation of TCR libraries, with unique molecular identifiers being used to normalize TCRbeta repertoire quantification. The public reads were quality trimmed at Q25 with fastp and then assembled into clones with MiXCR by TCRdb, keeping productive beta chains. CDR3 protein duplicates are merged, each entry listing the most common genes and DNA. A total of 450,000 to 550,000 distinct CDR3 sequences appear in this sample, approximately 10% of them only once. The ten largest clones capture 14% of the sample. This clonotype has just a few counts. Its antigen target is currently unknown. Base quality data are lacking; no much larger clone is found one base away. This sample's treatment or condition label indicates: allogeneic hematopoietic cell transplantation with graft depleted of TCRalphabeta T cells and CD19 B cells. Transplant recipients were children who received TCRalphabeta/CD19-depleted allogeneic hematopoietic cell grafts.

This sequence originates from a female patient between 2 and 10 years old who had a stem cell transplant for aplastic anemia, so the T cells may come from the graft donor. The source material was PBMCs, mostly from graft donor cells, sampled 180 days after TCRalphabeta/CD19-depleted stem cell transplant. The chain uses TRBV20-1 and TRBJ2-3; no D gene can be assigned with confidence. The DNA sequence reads TGCAGTGCTAGTAAAAAGCCCACAGATACGCAGTATTTT. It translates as CSASKKPTDTQYF.